This T cell receptor (beta chain) was found in a study of PD-1 blockade in classical Hodgkin lymphoma (dated by TCRdb to 2020 to 2021). Background on the whole study: Nivolumab dosing was 3 mg/kg intravenously every 2 weeks, continuing until either disease progression or unacceptable toxicity. The study used TCR beta sequencing and CyTOF to define a peripheral blood immune signature of response to PD-1 blockade in classical Hodgkin lymphoma.

Per the publication, the time point label means: cycle 4 day 1 (C4D1), after around six weeks of nivolumab. All trial patients had relapsed after autologous stem cell transplantation, with cohorts A, B and C differing in prior brentuximab vedotin exposure. Using a Miltenyi CD4+ T cell isolation kit, CD4+ T cells were purified from thawed PBMCs through magnetic negative selection. The trial cohort included fewer than 65 patients with relapsed/refractory classical Hodgkin lymphoma, and each patient had a best overall response of complete response, partial response or progressive disease. Single-agent nivolumab was administered to trial patients in the multi-cohort phase II CheckMate 205 trial. An independent review committee assessed best overall response by applying the 2007 International Working Group response criteria. PBMCs from the trial were collected at three points: immediately before nivolumab initiation (C1D1), and during therapy at cycle 2 day 1 and cycle 4 day 1. Peripheral blood was collected in 8 mL Vacutainer Cell Preparation Tubes, from which PBMCs were isolated by centrifugation and then cryopreserved. Purified CD4+ and CD8+ fractions were generated only in cases for which an additional PBMC sample was available. Magnetically labelled cells were removed on LS columns in a quadroMACS separator, and the flow-through was collected as the purified fraction.

Overall study outcomes, separate from this receptor: Among trial patients, those achieving complete response had baseline diversity similar to that of newly diagnosed patients, while diversity was significantly lower in partial responders and progressors. The study covered only a single clinical trial cohort, and the causes of the repertoire differences, possibly disease activity or prior therapy, were still not defined. Diversity was lower in patients who began nivolumab less than 1 year after ASCT, so these patients were left out of later analyses to avoid confounding by immune reconstitution. Baseline TCR diversity was reported to be lower in newly diagnosed patients than in healthy donors, and even lower in relapsed/refractory patients. By C4D1, a significant rise was seen in CD4+ TCR diversity but not in CD8+ TCR diversity (p=0.0027 vs p=0.16), and the rise was most apparent among complete responders (p=0.02).

To note about this clone: Its cognate antigen has yet to be identified. Base qualities were left out, and no much larger clone turns up one base away.

As encoded in the germline V gene, CDR1 is MDHEN while CDR2 is SYDVKM. Measured from the cysteine to the phenylalanine, the CDR3 is 12 residues long. The read is trimmed to its CDR3 DNA, 36 bases read in frame from base 1. V was cut back by 7 bases and J by 8 bases, leaving a gap of 14 bases between them. The Qiagen DNeasy kit was used to extract genomic DNA both from unsorted PBMCs and from the negatively selected CD4+ and CD8+ fractions. TCR beta CDR3 regions were amplified by immunoSEQ multiplex PCR using primers annealing to V and J segments. A synthetic immune receptor repertoire was used to minimize amplification bias, and any remaining bias was removed computationally after sequencing. In the original analysis: Repertoire diversity was quantified as the Shannon entropy index using custom Python scripts. The unsorted, CD4+ and CD8+ repertoires were each analyzed separately, with the exception of combined analyses, where CD4+ and CD8+ sequences were merged in silico. A clone was considered expanded if an increase in frequency of at least 2-fold after treatment relative to C1D1 was found, and a pseudocount of 0.5 was applied to clones undetected at baseline. Singleton clones were defined as clones with 0 or 1 copy at C1D1, and non-singleton clones were defined as clones with 2 or more copies. By matching protein sequences in sorted samples from the same patient, clones expanded in unsorted samples were annotated as CD4+, CD8+ or unknown. Wilcoxon tests were applied to paired samples to test diversity changes from C1D1 to C4D1. The immuneACCESS repertoire file appears here via TCRdb, limited to in-frame rearrangements. These files lack a portion of the clones; in checked studies, under half of the deficit traces to unresolved V genes, and the cause of the others is not known. From that table come the V and J calls and clone size; the DNA was used to work out D and trimming. The sample table shows about 28,000 clones, and 70% to 85% are seen once. The top ten clonotypes cover approximately 0.52% of the sample.

The rearrangement joined TRBV28 to TRBJ1-2; the D gene is possibly TRBD1, with 6 bases matching. The TCR comes from a human donor with classical Hodgkin lymphoma. Material: CD4+ T cells from blood, obtained before the fourth cycle of nivolumab. The nucleotides are TGTGCCAGCAACTTTCCAGGGGTCGGCTACACCTTC. This gives the protein CASNFPGVGYTF.